The 9 T cell receptor beta chains listed next were all sequenced from one sample in a study of cytomegalovirus exposure and HLA in healthy donors. The study ran its PCR with 60 Vbeta and 13 Jbeta primers. Clones were read by immunoSEQ multiplex PCR, and TCRdb kept only the in-frame ones, dropping some. The sample consists of some 180,000 clones, about 80% of them appearing once. The sequenced sample consisted of PBMCs. All receptors come from a man aged 18 to 30 in good health and CMV-seronegative.

This clone was seen a few times. J is TRBJ1-6 and V is TRBV9; 9 nucleotides align to TRBD1. The V and J ends lost 3 bases and 7 bases, in that order; junction bases with no gene match: 5. From germline, CDR1 is SGDLS and CDR2 YYNGEE. The CDR3 contains 15 residues. The CDR3 DNA reads TGTGCCAGCAGCGCGGGGACAGGGCAGAATTCACCCCTCCACTTT. Protein: CASSAGTGQNSPLHF.

The chain combines TRBV7-9 with TRBJ2-7; D is perhaps TRBD1 (6 bases). V lost 5 bases to trimming and J lost 3 bases, with 11 bases between them. Germline V gives CDR1 SEHNR, CDR2 FQNEAQ (reference sequence). This CDR3 region has 13 residues. The CDR3 spells CASSRRTVYEQYF. The CDR3 nucleotides read TGTGCCAGCAGCAGGCGGACAGTCTACGAGCAGTACTTC.

This rearrangement joins TRBV4-1 to TRBJ1-4; D not certain. V was cut by 3 bases and J by 8 bases, with 13 bases left in between. The germline V gene has CDR1 MGHRA and CDR2 YSYEKL. The CDR3 runs 14 residues. CDR3 amino acids: CASSHLLGPEKLFF. CDR3 bases: TGCGCCAGCAGCCACCTCCTTGGGCCGGAAAAACTGTTTTTT.

V and J are TRBV7-8 and TRBJ2-7; the match to TRBD2 covers 10 bases. The germline V gene has CDR1 SGHVS and CDR2 FQNEAQ. There are 15 residues in the CDR3. V was pared by 4 bases and J by 6 bases, with 9 bases of the junction left unmatched. The CDR3: CASSSSGLASSEQYF. The CDR3, as DNA: TGTGCCAGCAGCTCCTCGGGACTAGCGTCTTCCGAGCAGTACTTC.

In its sample, this clone was seen a few times. J is TRBJ1-1 and V is TRBV19; D call uncertain. This CDR3 has 13 amino acids. Per germline, CDR1 LNHDA and CDR2 SQIVND (reference sequence). Trimming cost V 3 bases and J 8 bases, with 13 bases left between them. This CDR3 is CASSIGRPVEAFF. The CDR3 DNA sequence: TGTGCCAGTAGTATCGGGAGGCCAGTCGAAGCTTTCTTT. The full variable domain, rest sourced from reference TRBV19 and TRBJ1-1, is DGGITQSPKYLFRKEGQNVTLSCEQNLNHDAMYWYRQDPGQGLRLIYYSQIVNDFQKGDIAEGYSVSREKKESFPLTVTSAQKNPTAFYLCASSIGRPVEAFFGQGTRLTVV.

The chain links TRBV6-5 to TRBJ1-5, with 8 bases identical to TRBD1. This CDR3 region has 15 residues. Germline V gives CDR1 MNHEY, CDR2 SVGAGI. The V segment lost 6 bases and the J segment 4 bases; nucleotides outside the gene matches: 8. The CDR3 loop reads CASRTDRGSNQPQHF. The DNA for the CDR3 is TGTGCCAGCAGGACAGACAGGGGTTCTAATCAGCCCCAGCATTTT.

The V and J genes are TRBV20-1 and TRBJ1-1; tentative D call: TRBD1 (5 bases). The CDR3 length is 11 residues. Germline V gene data show CDR1 as DFQATT and CDR2 as SNEGSKA (reference sequence). V lost 7 bases, J lost 3 bases, and 9 bases lay in between. CDR3 sequence (DNA): TGCAGTGTGTGGGGGGACACTGAAGCTTTCTTT. This encodes CSVWGDTEAFF.

The rearrangement links TRBV9 to TRBJ2-5; possible D gene TRBD1, 6 bases. This CDR3 is 14 amino acids long. From germline, CDR1 is SGDLS and CDR2 YYNGEE. The V end was cut by 0 bases, the J end by 4 bases, with 10 bases between. CDR3 DNA: TGTGCCAGCAGCGTAGAGGGCAGGGGAGAGACCCAGTACTTC. Protein product: CASSVEGRGETQYF.

The chain couples TRBV5-1 to TRBJ1-4; possibly TRBD1 for D (5 bases). The length of the CDR3 is 14 residues. V dropped 6 bases and J dropped 3 bases, with 12 bases sitting between them. The germline gives CDR1 SGHRS, CDR2 YFSETQ. CDR3 coding DNA: TGCGCCAGCAACCGCGGGACGGCTAATGAAAAACTGTTTTTT. Protein product: CASNRGTANEKLFF.